Presented here are 9 T cell receptor beta chains from one specimen sequenced in a study of OX40 agonist ivuxolimab in advanced cancers. The table came from immunoSEQ multiplex PCR; TCRdb's copy has only in-frame clones and leaves some out. The table shows about 14,000 clones, with more than 70% occurring only once. The source material was CD4+ or CD8+ T cells sorted from blood, sampled in a trial of the OX40 agonist ivuxolimab. The receptors were gathered from an adult with an advanced solid tumor such as melanoma, head and neck, liver or kidney cancer.

The rearrangement joins TRBV6-1 to TRBJ2-4; D is unclear. CDR1 is MNHNS, CDR2 SASEGT, per germline. The CDR3 is made up of 11 amino acids. V lost 8 bases, J lost 9 bases, and 11 bases lay in between. DNA of the CDR3: TGTGCCAGCTGGGCCCTGGGCATTCAGTACTTC. Translation gives CASWALGIQYF.

The chain uses TRBV7-6 and TRBJ2-1; tentatively, D is TRBD1 (5 bases). The CDR3 is 12 amino acids. V lost 5 bases to trimming and J lost 10 bases, with 12 bases between them. Germline loops: CDR1 SGHVS, CDR2 FNYEAQ. CDR3 nucleotide sequence: TGTGCCAGCAGCCTAGGAACAGGCGAGCAGTTCTTC. Its translation: CASSLGTGEQFF.

J is TRBJ2-7 and V is TRBV5-1, with 14 bases lining up with TRBD2. CDR3 length: 14 residues. V was pared by 4 bases and J by 7 bases, with 4 bases of the junction left unmatched. Germline CDR1 and CDR2: SGHRS and YFSETQ. The CDR3 protein is CASSPGLAGDEQYF. CDR3 coding DNA: TGCGCCAGCAGCCCGGGACTAGCGGGAGATGAGCAGTACTTC.

The rearrangement links TRBV6-1 to TRBJ2-5, with 13 bases matching TRBD2. The CDR3 extends over 18 amino acids. With 1 base clipped from V and 4 bases from J, the junction kept 9 bases outside the gene matches. Germline CDR1 reads MNHNS; CDR2 reads SASEGT. The CDR3 coding sequence is TGTGCCAGCAGTGAAGAGCCGGGACTAGCGGGAATTGGAGAGACCCAGTACTTC. This sequence encodes CASSEEPGLAGIGETQYF.

The CDR3 DNA is TGTGCCAGCAGCGACGACGAGCAGTACTTC. Amino acids: CASSDDEQYF. The rearrangement links TRBV6-8 to TRBJ2-7; the D is unclear. V lost 6 bases, J lost 5 bases, and 5 bases lay in between. CDR3 length: 10 residues. The germline gives CDR1 MNHGY, CDR2 SAAAGT.

This clone was recorded only once. The gene calls are TRBV11-2 and TRBJ2-1, with D maybe TRBD2 (6 bases). The germline V and J ends were trimmed by 8 bases and 0 bases, with 14 bases remaining between them. The CDR3 is made up of 15 amino acids. From germline, CDR1 is SGHAT and CDR2 FQNNGV. CDR3 in amino acids: CASQSGVSSYNEQFF. In DNA form, the CDR3 reads TGTGCCAGCCAATCGGGGGTAAGCTCCTACAATGAGCAGTTCTTC.

A single count supports this clone. CDR3 nucleotide sequence: TGTGCCAGCAGCTCCACCCCAATGACAGACACTGGGGCCAACGTCCTGACTTTC. Residues: CASSSTPMTDTGANVLTF. V gene TRBV7-3 combines with J gene TRBJ2-6, with D possibly matching TRBD1 (5 bases). CDR1 is SGHTA, CDR2 FQGTGA, per germline. V was pared by 4 bases and J by 2 bases, with 18 bases between. This CDR3 spans 18 amino acids.

This sequence joins TRBV14 and TRBJ1-4; D remains ambiguous. In germline, CDR1 is SGHDN, CDR2 FVKESK. The V and J ends lost 0 bases and 11 bases respectively, with 13 bases between them. The CDR3 is 14 amino acids. The CDR3 DNA reads as TGTGCCAGCAGCCAAGATTTCATGGGCGGGAAACTGTTTTTT. Translation gives CASSQDFMGGKLFF.

On this clone: A junction end diverges from the germline sequence, so it may reflect a read error. The chain recombines TRBV4-3 with TRBJ2-5; 9 bases map to TRBD2. Looked up from germline, CDR1 is LGHNA and CDR2 is YSLEER. The CDR3 covers 14 residues. As DNA, the CDR3 is TGCGCCAGCAGCCGAGGGACTAGCCAAGACACCCAGTACTTC. Translation gives CASSRGTSQDTQYF.